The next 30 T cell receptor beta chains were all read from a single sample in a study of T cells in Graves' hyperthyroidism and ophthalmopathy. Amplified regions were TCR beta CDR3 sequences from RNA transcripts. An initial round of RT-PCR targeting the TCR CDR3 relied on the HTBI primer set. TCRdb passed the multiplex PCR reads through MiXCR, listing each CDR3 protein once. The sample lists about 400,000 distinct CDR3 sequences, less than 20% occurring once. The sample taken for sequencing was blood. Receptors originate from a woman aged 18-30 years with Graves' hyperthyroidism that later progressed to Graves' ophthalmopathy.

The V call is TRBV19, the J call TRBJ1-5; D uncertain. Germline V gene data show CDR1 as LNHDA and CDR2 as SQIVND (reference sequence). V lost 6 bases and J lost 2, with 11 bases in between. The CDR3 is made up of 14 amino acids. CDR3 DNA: TGTGCCAGTAGCCACTTAAAACGCAATCAGCCCCAGCATTTT. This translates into CASSHLKRNQPQHF. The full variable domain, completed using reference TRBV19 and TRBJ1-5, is DGGITQSPKYLFRKEGQNVTLSCEQNLNHDAMYWYRQDPGQGLRLIYYSQIVNDFQKGDIAEGYSVSREKKESFPLTVTSAQKNPTAFYLCASSHLKRNQPQHFGDGTRLSIL.

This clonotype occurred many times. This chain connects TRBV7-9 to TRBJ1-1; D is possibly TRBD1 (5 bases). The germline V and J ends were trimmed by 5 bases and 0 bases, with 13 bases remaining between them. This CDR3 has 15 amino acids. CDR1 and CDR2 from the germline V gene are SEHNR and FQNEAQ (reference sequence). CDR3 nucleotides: TGTGCCAGCAGCCCTTCACGGGGGATGAACACTGAAGCTTTCTTT. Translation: CASSPSRGMNTEAFF.

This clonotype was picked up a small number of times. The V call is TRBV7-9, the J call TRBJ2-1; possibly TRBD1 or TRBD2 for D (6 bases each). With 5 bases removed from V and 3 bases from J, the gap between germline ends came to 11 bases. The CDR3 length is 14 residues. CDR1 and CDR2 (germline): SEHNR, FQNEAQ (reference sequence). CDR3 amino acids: CASSPGGLYNEQFF. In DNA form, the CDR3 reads TGTGCCAGCAGCCCCGGGGGCCTCTACAATGAGCAGTTCTTC.

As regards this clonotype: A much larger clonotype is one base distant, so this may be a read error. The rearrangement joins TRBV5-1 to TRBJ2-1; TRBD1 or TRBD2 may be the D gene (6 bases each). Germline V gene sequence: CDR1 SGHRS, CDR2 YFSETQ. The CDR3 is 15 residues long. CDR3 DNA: TGCGCCAGCAGCGCCGGGGGCACAGGGTGGGATGATCAGTTCTTC. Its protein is CASSAGGTGWDDQFF.

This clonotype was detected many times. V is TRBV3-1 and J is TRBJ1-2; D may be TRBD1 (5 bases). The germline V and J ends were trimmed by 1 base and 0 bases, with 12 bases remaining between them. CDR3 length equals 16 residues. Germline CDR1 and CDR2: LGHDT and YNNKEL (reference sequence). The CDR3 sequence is CASSQGDRGTNYGYTF. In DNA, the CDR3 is TGTGCCAGCAGCCAAGGGGATAGGGGAACTAACTATGGCTACACCTTC.

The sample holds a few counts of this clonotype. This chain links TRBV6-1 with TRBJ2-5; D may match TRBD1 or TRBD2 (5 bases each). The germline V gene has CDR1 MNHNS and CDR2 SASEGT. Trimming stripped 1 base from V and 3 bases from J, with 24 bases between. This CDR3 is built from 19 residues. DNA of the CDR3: TGTGCCAGCAGTGAAGATGGCCTCCGGGGCGTCGGAAAAAAAGAGACCCAGTACTTC. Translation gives CASSEDGLRGVGKKETQYF.

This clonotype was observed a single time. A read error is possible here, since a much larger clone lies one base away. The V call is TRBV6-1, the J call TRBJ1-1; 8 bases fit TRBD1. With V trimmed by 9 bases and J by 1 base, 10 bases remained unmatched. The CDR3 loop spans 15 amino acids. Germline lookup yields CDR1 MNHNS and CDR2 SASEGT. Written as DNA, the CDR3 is TGTGCCAGGAGCGATACAGACAGGGGGAACACTGAAGCTTTCTTT. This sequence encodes CARSDTDRGNTEAFF.

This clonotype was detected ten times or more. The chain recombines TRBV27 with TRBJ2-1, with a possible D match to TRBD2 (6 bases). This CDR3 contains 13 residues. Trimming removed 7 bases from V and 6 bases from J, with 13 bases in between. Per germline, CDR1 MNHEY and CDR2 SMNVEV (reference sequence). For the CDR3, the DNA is TGTGCCAGCAAAGGTCTAGCGCTCAATGAGCAGTTCTTC. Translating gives CASKGLALNEQFF.

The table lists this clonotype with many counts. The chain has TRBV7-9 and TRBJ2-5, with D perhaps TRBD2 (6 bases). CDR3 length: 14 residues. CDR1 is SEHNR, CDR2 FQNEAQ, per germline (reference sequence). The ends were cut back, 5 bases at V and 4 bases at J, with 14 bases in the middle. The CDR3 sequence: CASSPSTRRETQYF. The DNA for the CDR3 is TGTGCCAGCAGCCCCTCGACTAGGCGAGAGACCCAGTACTTC. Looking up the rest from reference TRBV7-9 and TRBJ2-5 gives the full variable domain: DTGVSQNPRHKITKRGQNVTFRCDPISEHNRLYWYRQTLGQGPEFLTYFQNEAQLEKSRLLSDRFSAERPKGSFSTLEIQRTEQGDSAMYLCASSPSTRRETQYFGPGTRLLVL.

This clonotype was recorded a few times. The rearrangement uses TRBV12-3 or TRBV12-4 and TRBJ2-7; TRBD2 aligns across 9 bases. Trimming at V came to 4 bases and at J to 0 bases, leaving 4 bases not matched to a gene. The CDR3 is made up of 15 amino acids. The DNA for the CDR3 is TGTGCCAGCAGTTACGGTAGCGGGAGCTCCTACGAGCAGTACTTC. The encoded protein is CASSYGSGSSYEQYF.

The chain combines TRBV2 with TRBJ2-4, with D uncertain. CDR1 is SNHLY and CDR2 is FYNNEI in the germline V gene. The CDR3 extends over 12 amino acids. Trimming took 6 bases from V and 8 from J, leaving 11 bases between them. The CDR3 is CASRVVVDIQYF. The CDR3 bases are TGTGCCAGCAGGGTCGTAGTCGACATTCAGTACTTC. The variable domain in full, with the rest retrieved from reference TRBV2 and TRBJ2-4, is EPEVTQTPSHQVTQMGQEVILRCVPISNHLYFYWYRQILGQKVEFLVSFYNNEISEKSEIFDDQFSVERPDGSNFTLKIRSTKLEDSAMYFCASRVVVDIQYFGAGTRLSVL.

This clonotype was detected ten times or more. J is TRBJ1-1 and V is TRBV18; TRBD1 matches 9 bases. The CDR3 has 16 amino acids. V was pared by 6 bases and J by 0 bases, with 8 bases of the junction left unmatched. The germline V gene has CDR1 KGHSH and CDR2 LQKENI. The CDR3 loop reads CASSPTGGGMNTEAFF. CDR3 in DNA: TGTGCCAGCTCGCCGACAGGGGGGGGTATGAACACTGAAGCTTTCTTT.

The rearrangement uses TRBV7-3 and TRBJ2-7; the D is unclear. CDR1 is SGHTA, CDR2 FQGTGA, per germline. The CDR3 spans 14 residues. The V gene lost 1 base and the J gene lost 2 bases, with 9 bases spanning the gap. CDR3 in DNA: TGTGCCAGCAGCTTAATGCGGCGCACCTACGAGCAGTACTTC. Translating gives CASSLMRRTYEQYF.

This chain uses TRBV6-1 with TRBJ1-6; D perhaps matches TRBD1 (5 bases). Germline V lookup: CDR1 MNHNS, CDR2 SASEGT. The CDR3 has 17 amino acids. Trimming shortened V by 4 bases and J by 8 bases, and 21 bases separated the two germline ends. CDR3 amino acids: CASSARMWGGVDSPLHF. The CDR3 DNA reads TGTGCCAGCAGTGCGCGAATGTGGGGGGGAGTGGATTCACCCCTCCACTTT.

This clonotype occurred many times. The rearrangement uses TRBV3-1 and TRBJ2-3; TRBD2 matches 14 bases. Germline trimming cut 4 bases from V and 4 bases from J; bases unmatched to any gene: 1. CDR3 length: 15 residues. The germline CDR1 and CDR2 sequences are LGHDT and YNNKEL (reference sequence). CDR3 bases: TGTGCCAGCAGCCTGGGACTAGCGGGAGCAGATACGCAGTATTTT. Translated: CASSLGLAGADTQYF.

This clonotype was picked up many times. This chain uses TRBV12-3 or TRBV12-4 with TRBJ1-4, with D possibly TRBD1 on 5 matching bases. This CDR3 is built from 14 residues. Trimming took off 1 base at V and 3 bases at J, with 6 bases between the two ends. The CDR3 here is CASSLGTPNEKLFF. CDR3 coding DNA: TGTGCCAGCAGTTTAGGGACACCTAATGAAAAACTGTTTTTT.

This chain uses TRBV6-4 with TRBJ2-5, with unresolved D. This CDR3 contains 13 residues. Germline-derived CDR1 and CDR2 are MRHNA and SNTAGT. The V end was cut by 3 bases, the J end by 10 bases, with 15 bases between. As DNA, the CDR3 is TGTGCCAGCAGTGAAGGGCCCGAAGAGGTCCAGTACTTC. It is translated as CASSEGPEEVQYF.

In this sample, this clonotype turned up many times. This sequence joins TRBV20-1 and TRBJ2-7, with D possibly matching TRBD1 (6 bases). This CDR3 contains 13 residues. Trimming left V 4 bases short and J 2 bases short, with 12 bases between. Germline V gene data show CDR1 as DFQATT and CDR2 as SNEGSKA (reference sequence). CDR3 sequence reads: CSAIRDNPYEQYF. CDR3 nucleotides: TGCAGTGCTATACGGGACAACCCCTACGAGCAGTACTTC.

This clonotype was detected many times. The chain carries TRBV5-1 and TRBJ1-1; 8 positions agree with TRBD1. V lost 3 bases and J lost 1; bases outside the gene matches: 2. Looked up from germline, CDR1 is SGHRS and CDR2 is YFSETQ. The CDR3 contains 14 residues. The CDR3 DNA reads TGCGCCAGCAGCTGGACAGGGTCGAACACTGAAGCTTTCTTT. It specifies CASSWTGSNTEAFF.

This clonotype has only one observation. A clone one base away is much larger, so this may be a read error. The CDR3 is CAGSLGEGAQPQHF. Written as DNA, the CDR3 is TGTGCCGGCAGCTTAGGGGAGGGGGCACAGCCCCAGCATTTT. The chain is built from TRBV11-3 and TRBJ1-5; 7 bases agree with TRBD1. Germline assignment: CDR1 SGHNT and CDR2 YENEEA. This CDR3 has 14 amino acids.

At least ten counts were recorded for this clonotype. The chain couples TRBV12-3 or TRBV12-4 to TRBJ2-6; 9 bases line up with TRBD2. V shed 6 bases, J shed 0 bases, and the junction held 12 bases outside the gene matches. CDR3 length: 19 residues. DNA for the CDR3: TGTGCCAGCAGCCGACCGCGGGGGGGCTTTAGCTCTGGGGCCAACGTCCTGACTTTC. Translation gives CASSRPRGGFSSGANVLTF.

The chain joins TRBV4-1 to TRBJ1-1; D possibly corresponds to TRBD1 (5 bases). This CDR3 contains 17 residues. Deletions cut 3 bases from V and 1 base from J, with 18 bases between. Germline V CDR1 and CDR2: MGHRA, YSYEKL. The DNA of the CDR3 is TGCGCCAGCAGCCAGCGGGCAGGACAATTAGCGAACACTGAAGCTTTCTTT. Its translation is CASSQRAGQLANTEAFF.

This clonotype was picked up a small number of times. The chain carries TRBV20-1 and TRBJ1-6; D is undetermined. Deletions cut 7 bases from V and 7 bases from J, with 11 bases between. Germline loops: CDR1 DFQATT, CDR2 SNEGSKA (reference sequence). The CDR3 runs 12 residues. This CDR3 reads CSVFGPNSPLHF. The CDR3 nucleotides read TGCAGTGTGTTTGGGCCCAATTCACCCCTCCACTTT.

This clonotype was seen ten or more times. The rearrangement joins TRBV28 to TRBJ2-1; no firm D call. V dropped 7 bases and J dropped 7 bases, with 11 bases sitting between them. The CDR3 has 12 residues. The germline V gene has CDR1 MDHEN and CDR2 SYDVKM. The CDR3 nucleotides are TGTGCCAGCACCCGTAATGGGAATGAGCAGTTCTTC. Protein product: CASTRNGNEQFF.

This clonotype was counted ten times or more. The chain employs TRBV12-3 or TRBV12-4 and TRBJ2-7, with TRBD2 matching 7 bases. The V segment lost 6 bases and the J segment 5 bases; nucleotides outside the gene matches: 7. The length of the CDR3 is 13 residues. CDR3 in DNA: TGTGCCAGCAGAGTCGGGGGGTATGACGAGCAGTACTTC. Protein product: CASRVGGYDEQYF.

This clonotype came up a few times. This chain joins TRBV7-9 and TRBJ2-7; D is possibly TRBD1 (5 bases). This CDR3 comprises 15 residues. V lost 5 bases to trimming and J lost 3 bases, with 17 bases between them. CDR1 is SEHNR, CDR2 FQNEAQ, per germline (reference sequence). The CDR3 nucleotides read TGTGCCAGCAGCCCCAGCCTGACAGTTGGCTACGAGCAGTACTTC. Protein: CASSPSLTVGYEQYF.

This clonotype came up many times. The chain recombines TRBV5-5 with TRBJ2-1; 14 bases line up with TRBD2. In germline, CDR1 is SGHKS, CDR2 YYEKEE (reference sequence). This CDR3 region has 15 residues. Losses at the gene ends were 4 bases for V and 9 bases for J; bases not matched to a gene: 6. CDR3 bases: TGTGCCAGCAGCCTCGGGACTAGCGGGAGTACTGAGCAGTTCTTC. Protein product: CASSLGTSGSTEQFF. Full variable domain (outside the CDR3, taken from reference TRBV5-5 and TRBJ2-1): DAGVTQSPTHLIKTRGQQVTLRCSPISGHKSVSWYQQVLGQGPQFIFQYYEKEERGRGNFPDRFSARQFPNYSSELNVNALLLGDSALYLCASSLGTSGSTEQFFGPGTRLTVL.

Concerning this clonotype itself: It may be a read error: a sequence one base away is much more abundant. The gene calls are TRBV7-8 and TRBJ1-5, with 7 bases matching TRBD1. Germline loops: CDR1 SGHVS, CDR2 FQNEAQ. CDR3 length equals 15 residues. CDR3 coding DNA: TGTGCCAGCAGCACCTCGACAGGGCCTGGGCAGCTCCAGCATTTT. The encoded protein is CASSTSTGPGQLQHF.

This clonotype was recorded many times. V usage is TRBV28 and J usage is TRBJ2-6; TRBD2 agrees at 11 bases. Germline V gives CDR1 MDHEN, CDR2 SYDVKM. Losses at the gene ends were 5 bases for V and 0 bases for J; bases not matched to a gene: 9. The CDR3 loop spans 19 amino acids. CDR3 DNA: TGTGCCAGCAGTACAATAGCGGGAGGGTTTCACTCTGGGGCCAACGTCCTGACTTTC. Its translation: CASSTIAGGFHSGANVLTF.

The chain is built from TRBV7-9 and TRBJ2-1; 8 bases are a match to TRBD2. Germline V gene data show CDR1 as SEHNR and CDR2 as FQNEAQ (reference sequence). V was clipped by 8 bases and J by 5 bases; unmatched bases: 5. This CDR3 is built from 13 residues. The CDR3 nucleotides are TGTGCCAGCGGGCTAGCGGGTAACAATGAGCAGTTCTTC. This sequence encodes CASGLAGNNEQFF.